The source of this T cell receptor (beta chain) is a study of cytomegalovirus exposure and HLA in healthy donors. The PCR contained 60 Vbeta and 13 Jbeta primers. Per the authors' pipeline: In a later analysis, some 80 million unique TCR beta chains included roughly 11 million shared by two or more donors. Assay: immunoSEQ multiplex PCR; the TCRdb copy retains only in-frame clones and omits some. D and trimming come from the DNA, and the V and J calls and clone size come from that table. The sample lists around 130,000 clones; almost 85% were seen once. The sequence derives from a woman in her late teens or twenties in good health and CMV-seronegative. Sequenced input: PBMCs.

For the CDR3, the DNA is TGTGCCAGCTCCTTCGGCGGAGTTTCACCCCTCCACTTT. Translated: CASSFGGVSPLHF. The V and J genes are TRBV27 and TRBJ1-6; unclear D gene. Germline assignment: CDR1 MNHEY and CDR2 SMNVEV (reference sequence). The CDR3 runs 13 residues. Trimming took off 8 bases at V and 9 bases at J, with 14 bases between the two ends.